The 10 T cell receptor beta chains below come from one sample, sequenced in a study of blood T cell repertoires in COVID-19. Method: immunoSEQ multiplex PCR; TCRdb's copy keeps in-frame clones and lacks some. The data hold under 250,000 clones, with more than 75% observed a single time. Source material: peripheral blood. The source of these receptors is a woman aged 70-85 years with active or convalescent COVID-19.

About this clone itself: The sample carries other DNA sequences with the same CDR3. V gene TRBV5-4 combines with J gene TRBJ2-5; D unresolved. V was clipped by 1 base and J by 4 bases, with 5 bases between them. The CDR3 spans 12 residues. Per the germline V gene, CDR1 is SGHNT and CDR2 is YYREEE (reference sequence). CDR3 in amino acids: CASSLRGETQYF. CDR3 coding DNA: TGTGCCAGCAGCTTGCGAGGAGAGACCCAGTACTTC.

CDR3 loop: CASKPNQGLTEAFF. The CDR3 DNA is TGTGCCAGCAAACCAAACCAGGGACTCACTGAAGCTTTCTTT. V gene TRBV11-2 combines with J gene TRBJ1-1; D might be TRBD1 (5 bases). Germline V CDR1 and CDR2: SGHAT, FQNNGV. With 7 bases removed from V and 4 bases from J, the gap between germline ends came to 16 bases. The CDR3 loop spans 14 amino acids.

Comment on this clone: This CDR3 is also generated by other DNA sequences in the sample. The gene calls are TRBV11-2 and TRBJ1-5; weak D call: TRBD1 (5 bases). The CDR3 runs to 15 residues. V gave up 0 bases and J gave up 4 bases, with 10 bases separating them. Per germline, CDR1 SGHAT and CDR2 FQNNGV. CDR3 sequence (DNA): TGTGCCAGCAGCTTAGATGGTCGGGGGAATCAGCCCCAGCATTTT. Protein sequence: CASSLDGRGNQPQHF.

This chain uses TRBV6-2 or TRBV6-3 with TRBJ1-1; the D gene is possibly TRBD1 (5 bases). Trimming removed 6 bases at V and 4 bases at J, with 18 bases between. Germline V gene data show CDR1 as MNHEY and CDR2 as SVGEGT. The length of the CDR3 is 15 residues. The CDR3 DNA is TGTGCCAGCAGCCTACATGGACACCTCGGCACTGAAGCTTTCTTT. This codes for CASSLHGHLGTEAFF.

This clone was found many times. The chain carries TRBV27 and TRBJ1-2; TRBD1 matches 9 bases. CDR1 and CDR2 from the germline V gene are MNHEY and SMNVEV (reference sequence). The CDR3 consists of 14 residues. V was clipped by 8 bases and J by 5 bases; unmatched bases: 9. The CDR3 reads CASGHTGTGYGYTF. The CDR3 DNA is TGTGCCAGCGGCCATACCGGGACAGGGTATGGCTACACCTTC.

The chain combines TRBV5-8 with TRBJ1-4; 8 nucleotides match TRBD1. Germline trimming cut 0 bases from V and 7 bases from J; bases unmatched to any gene: 2. This CDR3 is 14 amino acids long. Germline assignment: CDR1 SGHTS and CDR2 YDEGEE. Here the CDR3 reads CASSLDRGSEKLFF. DNA of the CDR3: TGTGCCAGCAGCTTGGACAGGGGGAGTGAAAAACTGTTTTTT.

To note about this clone: In the same sample, other DNA sequences code for this CDR3. The V call is TRBV11-2, the J call TRBJ1-1; D gene ambiguous. This CDR3 has 12 residues. With 3 bases removed from V and 5 bases from J, the gap between germline ends came to 7 bases. In germline, CDR1 is SGHAT, CDR2 FQNNGV. The CDR3 DNA reads as TGTGCCAGCAGCTTTACGGGTACTGAAGCTTTCTTT. Translation: CASSFTGTEAFF.

This clone was recorded a few times. Other nucleotide sequences from this sample produce the same CDR3. V gene TRBV6-5 combines with J gene TRBJ1-5, with D hard to call. V lost 6 bases, J lost 6 bases, and 18 bases lay in between. This CDR3 spans 15 amino acids. Germline lookup yields CDR1 MNHEY and CDR2 SVGAGI. CDR3 residues: CASSPLMGSGQPQHF. In DNA form, the CDR3 reads TGTGCCAGCAGCCCGCTTATGGGTTCGGGTCAGCCCCAGCATTTT.

The gene calls are TRBV24-1 and TRBJ1-1, with TRBD1 identical over 9 bases. Per germline, CDR1 KGHDR and CDR2 SFDVKD. V dropped 4 bases and J dropped 8; count of bases not matched to a gene: 4. CDR3 size: 13 residues. CDR3 nucleotides: TGTGCCACCAGTGACCCAGGACAGGGGGAAGCTTTCTTT. Translated, it gives CATSDPGQGEAFF.

The chain links TRBV6-5 to TRBJ1-2, with 9 bases aligning to TRBD1. V shed 7 bases and J 6 bases; nucleotides not matched to a gene: 12. The CDR3 consists of 15 residues. Looked up from germline, CDR1 is MNHEY and CDR2 is SVGAGI. The chain's CDR3 is CASIGPGQGMNGYTF. CDR3 in DNA: TGTGCCAGCATCGGACCGGGACAGGGAATGAATGGCTACACCTTC.